The 24 T cell receptor beta chains below were found in one sample sequenced in a study of control samples from healthy donors and cancer patients (dated by TCRdb to 2020 to 2022). Library preparation was by the immunoSEQ multiplex PCR assay. In TCRdb, the immuneACCESS table is reduced to in-frame sequences with V and J assigned. These tables do not hold every clone; where another copy was compared, an unresolved V gene accounts for under half, and the others remain unexplained. In this sample the table shows about 86,000 clones, 85% to 95% of which occur a single time. Roughly 5% of the sample comes from the top ten. Sequenced material: blood. These receptors all come from a woman aged 18-35 years in good health.

The chain recombines TRBV11-2 with TRBJ2-1; 14 bases agree with TRBD2. The CDR3 is 15 residues long. CDR1 SGHAT and CDR2 FQNNGV come from the germline V gene. The trim removed 5 bases at V and 7 bases at J, leaving 4 bases unmatched. The CDR3 coding sequence is TGTGCCAGCAGCCCCGGACTAGCGGGAGGAAATGAGCAGTTCTTC. This translates into CASSPGLAGGNEQFF.

This clone was seen once. The CDR3 DNA is TGTGCCAGCAGCTCCACCTCCTATAATTCACCCCTCCACTTT. Protein product: CASSSTSYNSPLHF. This chain links TRBV5-6 with TRBJ1-6; D is ambiguous. The CDR3 sequence is 14 residues long. Germline V lookup: CDR1 SGHDT, CDR2 YYEEEE. V was shortened by 3 bases and J by 0 bases, with 4 bases between the two germline ends.

The rearrangement links TRBV2 to TRBJ2-3, with D possibly TRBD2 on 5 matching bases. The V gene's germline CDR1 is SNHLY and CDR2 FYNNEI. Trimming took 4 bases from V and 5 from J, leaving 10 bases between them. The CDR3 runs to 13 residues. CDR3 in amino acids: CASSGIGVDTQYF. The CDR3 coding sequence is TGTGCCAGCAGTGGAATCGGGGTAGATACGCAGTATTTT.

The gene calls are TRBV27 and TRBJ2-3; 9 bases line up with TRBD2. Looked up from germline, CDR1 is MNHEY and CDR2 is SMNVEV (reference sequence). The CDR3 has 18 amino acids. The V and J ends lost 6 bases and 3 bases, in that order; junction bases with no gene match: 16. The CDR3 DNA follows: TGTGCCAGCAGCAAGGGTTACCCGAGCGGGGGGTGGACAGATACGCAGTATTTT. It is translated as CASSKGYPSGGWTDTQYF.

This chain connects TRBV2 to TRBJ2-3; a weak D match, TRBD1 (6 bases). CDR1 is SNHLY and CDR2 is FYNNEI in the germline V gene. V lost 6 bases to trimming and J lost 3 bases, with 19 bases between them. The CDR3 consists of 16 residues. CDR3 nucleotide sequence: TGTGCCAGCAGCCCCTCGGTTTGGGGGCGGACAGATACGCAGTATTTT. The encoded protein is CASSPSVWGRTDTQYF.

The V call is TRBV6-6, the J call TRBJ1-1; D is unresolved. V was shortened by 5 bases and J by 8 bases, with 21 bases between the two germline ends. In germline, CDR1 is MNHNY, CDR2 SVGAGI (reference sequence). The CDR3 has 15 residues. CDR3 amino acids: CASSDPSDGRREAFF. In nucleotides, the CDR3 is TGTGCCAGCAGTGACCCCTCGGACGGCCGGCGCGAAGCTTTCTTT.

V and J are TRBV27 and TRBJ2-7; D might be TRBD2 (5 bases). The CDR3 consists of 13 residues. V was trimmed by 4 bases and J by 5 bases, leaving 12 bases between them. Germline V gene sequence: CDR1 MNHEY, CDR2 SMNVEV (reference sequence). The CDR3 reads CASSSLGFNEQYF. CDR3 sequence (DNA): TGTGCCAGCAGTTCACTAGGGTTTAACGAGCAGTACTTC.

This sequence joins TRBV5-3 and TRBJ2-5; 9 nucleotides align to TRBD1. TRBV5-3 is treated as an ORF (open reading frame) with a function not yet certain. The J segment lost 2 bases and the V segment lost 4 bases, leaving 12 bases of the junction unmatched. The CDR3 is 17 amino acids. The CDR3 nucleotides are TGTGCCAGAAGCCTAGCCGGGACAGGGATTTCGCAAGAGACCCAGTACTTC. Translating it yields CARSLAGTGISQETQYF.

The rearrangement uses TRBV28 and TRBJ1-4; 9 bases align to TRBD1. CDR1 is MDHEN and CDR2 is SYDVKM in the germline V gene. The CDR3 sequence is 14 residues long. With V trimmed by 5 bases and J by 8 bases, 6 bases remained unmatched. The CDR3 coding sequence is TGTGCCAGCAGTCCCGGGACAGGGAACGAAAAACTGTTTTTT. This encodes CASSPGTGNEKLFF.

J is TRBJ2-1 and V is TRBV7-6; TRBD1 is a possible D gene (6 bases). Trimming took off 6 bases at V and 13 bases at J, with 19 bases between the two ends. The CDR3 loop spans 13 amino acids. Germline values: CDR1 SGHVS, CDR2 FNYEAQ. CDR3 DNA sequence: TGTGCCAGCAGTCCAGGGACATCCGGGCTCCAGTTCTTC. It yields the protein CASSPGTSGLQFF.

The chain employs TRBV28 and TRBJ1-1; D is perhaps TRBD1 (5 bases). The CDR3 runs 13 residues. V was cut by 5 bases and J by 6 bases, with 13 bases left in between. CDR1 MDHEN and CDR2 SYDVKM come from the germline V gene. CDR3 DNA sequence: TGTGCCAGCAGTCCCTCAGGGAAGGCTGAAGCTTTCTTT. Amino acid sequence: CASSPSGKAEAFF.

This clone showed up just once. The J gene is TRBJ2-5, the V gene TRBV4-1; D assignment may be TRBD1 or TRBD2 (5 bases each). This CDR3 comprises 15 residues. The germline V gene has CDR1 MGHRA and CDR2 YSYEKL. V was clipped by 5 bases and J by 0 bases, with 13 bases between them. CDR3 sequence: CASSAQGEYQETQYF. The CDR3 DNA reads TGCGCCAGCAGCGCGCAGGGAGAGTACCAAGAGACCCAGTACTTC.

The rearrangement links TRBV6-5 to TRBJ2-2; D remains ambiguous. Germline loops: CDR1 MNHEY, CDR2 SVGAGI. V was trimmed by 7 bases and J by 1 base, leaving 13 bases between them. This CDR3 has 15 amino acids. Written as DNA, the CDR3 is TGTGCCAGCACAACATCGGCAGGGAACACCGGGGAGCTGTTTTTT. Protein: CASTTSAGNTGELFF.

The chain carries TRBV19 and TRBJ2-1, with 9 bases that match TRBD2. The CDR3 runs 12 residues. The J segment lost 6 bases and the V segment lost 10 bases, leaving 4 bases of the junction unmatched. Germline lookup yields CDR1 LNHDA and CDR2 SQIVND (reference sequence). This chain's CDR3 is CATVSGSNEQFF. CDR3 DNA sequence: TGTGCCACCGTTAGCGGGAGCAATGAGCAGTTCTTC.

The J gene is TRBJ2-3, the V gene TRBV4-2; unclear D gene. The CDR3 extends over 13 amino acids. In germline, CDR1 is LGHNA, CDR2 YNFKEQ. The V end lost 1 base, the J end lost 6 bases, and 8 bases lay between the germline ends. CDR3 in DNA: TGTGCCAGCAGCCAAGCTACACCTGATACGCAGTATTTT. Amino acid sequence: CASSQATPDTQYF.

V is TRBV7-6 and J is TRBJ2-3; 11 positions agree with TRBD2. Germline assignment: CDR1 SGHVS and CDR2 FNYEAQ. The ends lost 5 bases at V and 2 bases at J; junction bases unmatched: 6. This CDR3 is built from 16 residues. The CDR3 DNA follows: TGTGCCAGCAGCCCTCGGACTAGCGGGCACACAGATACGCAGTATTTT. This gives the protein CASSPRTSGHTDTQYF.

The J gene is TRBJ2-1, the V gene TRBV3-1 (or the pseudogene TRBV3-2); D perhaps matches TRBD2 (5 bases). With 3 bases removed from V and 4 bases from J, the gap between germline ends came to 10 bases. The CDR3 is 14 amino acids. The germline V gene has CDR1 LGHDT and CDR2 YNNKEL (reference sequence). CDR3 sequence (DNA): TGTGCCAGCAGCCACCAGGACTTTTACAATGAGCAGTTCTTC. Translated: CASSHQDFYNEQFF.

This clone was seen just once. The CDR3: CASSYGVGWDSPLHF. The DNA of the CDR3 is TGTGCCAGCAGTTACGGGGTGGGGTGGGACTCACCCCTCCACTTT. The genes are TRBV6-5 and TRBJ1-6; possibly TRBD1 for D (5 bases). The CDR3 is 15 amino acids. The V end lost 2 bases, the J end lost 10 bases, and 15 bases lay between the germline ends. Germline V gene lookup returns CDR1 MNHEY and CDR2 SVGAGI.

V gene TRBV6-5 combines with J gene TRBJ1-2, with unresolved D. Germline V gene lookup returns CDR1 MNHEY and CDR2 SVGAGI. Deletions cut 10 bases from V and 8 bases from J, with 17 bases between. This CDR3 is 12 amino acids long. CDR3 amino acids: CATGVRAGGYTF. The CDR3, as DNA: TGTGCCACCGGTGTTAGGGCCGGGGGCTACACCTTC.

This rearrangement joins TRBV10-3 to TRBJ1-4; possible D gene TRBD1, 5 bases. CDR3 length: 14 residues. Germline V gene lookup returns CDR1 ENHRY and CDR2 SYGVKD. Between the trimmed V and J ends, which lost 5 bases and 6 bases, there was a span of 13 bases. CDR3 residues: CAISRGGSDEKLFF. CDR3 coding DNA: TGTGCCATCAGTAGGGGAGGGTCGGATGAAAAACTGTTTTTT.

The chain combines TRBV10-1 with TRBJ2-1; D is possibly TRBD2 (5 bases). Germline V gene sequence: CDR1 WNHNN, CDR2 SYGVQD (reference sequence). The V end was cut by 8 bases, the J end by 9 bases, with 17 bases between. The CDR3 runs to 13 residues. CDR3 DNA: TGCGCCAGCGGTGGGTCGGGGAGCGGTGAGCAGTTCTTC. This sequence encodes CASGGSGSGEQFF.

The J gene is TRBJ2-1, the V gene TRBV5-1; a weak D match, TRBD2 (6 bases). CDR1 is SGHRS and CDR2 is YFSETQ in the germline V gene. The CDR3 runs to 15 residues. The germline V and J ends were trimmed by 2 bases and 5 bases, with 14 bases remaining between them. CDR3 region: CASSFTGGTHNEQFF. Written as DNA, the CDR3 is TGCGCCAGCAGCTTTACCGGGGGAACACACAATGAGCAGTTCTTC.

The rearrangement joins TRBV10-3 to TRBJ1-2, with TRBD1 as a possible D gene (6 bases). This CDR3 has 13 amino acids. Trimming took off 9 bases at V and 6 bases at J, with 17 bases between the two ends. Germline CDR1 is ENHRY and CDR2 is SYGVKD. Written as DNA, the CDR3 is TGTGCCATAAGGGGGGATGGGGATAATGGCTACACCTTC. This sequence encodes CAIRGDGDNGYTF.

J is TRBJ1-2 and V is TRBV27; unclear D gene. Trimming removed 2 bases from V and 8 bases from J, with 12 bases in between. The CDR3 is 13 amino acids. Germline lookup yields CDR1 MNHEY and CDR2 SMNVEV (reference sequence). CDR3 sequence reads: CASSLPGGGGYTF. The CDR3 DNA reads TGTGCCAGCAGTTTACCCGGTGGAGGAGGCTACACCTTC.